This TCR beta chain was sequenced during a study of cytomegalovirus exposure and HLA in healthy donors (dated by TCRdb to 2017 to 2019). For the study in its entirety: An earlier analysis of 587 of the donors reported 276 Gb of sequence data and around 110 million unique TCR beta sequences obtained from some 170 million T cells. An early release that covered fewer than 750 HLA-typed donors contained around 300 gigabases of sequencing data and roughly 84 million unique TCR sequences. The genetic ancestry cluster associated with self-reported Caucasian donors included over 65% of the 398 genotyped donors. The aim of the study was to test whether cataloging public T cell receptors could identify signatures of past pathogen exposure. The study used immunosequencing to profile the T cell repertoires of approximately 630 subjects and linked those repertoires to cytomegalovirus serostatus. Besides the first cohort of roughly 700 subjects, a separate validation cohort made up of some 110 different subjects was used. To predict cytomegalovirus infection status, the study combined high-throughput TCR immunosequencing, statistical association of individual TCRs with disease status, and machine learning. To study patterns of TCR occurrence, a later analysis re-analyzed previously published TCR beta repertoires from 550 to 800 donors and added high-resolution HLA genotyping. The later analysis used no new phenotypic data to find candidate immune exposures, relying instead on TCR beta sequences and their occurrence across donors. To decide whether each TCR beta V gene segment behaved as functional or pseudogenic, an earlier analysis of fewer than 750 of the donors relied on high-throughput TCR beta sequencing. Alongside the repertoire data, information on donor age, sex, ethnicity and CMV serostatus was compiled. Genome-wide SNP genotypes for about 65% of the 666 donors were used in a later genetic analysis, which treated that subset as a discovery cohort. All discovery cohort repertoires had been generated on a single sequencing platform. Both class I and class II loci were covered by HLA typing, at four-digit resolution. The number of typed donors differed by locus: about 620-640 for A, B, C, DRB1 and DQB1; some 500 for DQA1; 606 for DPA1; and roughly 450 for DPB1. Five DR-DQ haplotypes were treated as single units for association and clustering because of strong linkage in the cohort. On average, roughly 240,000 unique TCR beta nucleotide sequences were sequenced per donor among 398 genotyped donors of the cohort, with roughly 18% of those sequences being non-productive. General findings and caveats noted by the study authors: The authors suggested that the approach could potentially be extended to other disease states and immunological phenotypes. A later analysis found that HLA-associated TCR beta chains were more clonally expanded and had lower generation probabilities than equally common non-associated chains. In a later analysis, most CMV-associated TCR beta chains were found to appear HLA-restricted, with HLA associations seemingly driven largely by CMV exposure. For the cohort, immune exposure information was limited to CMV serostatus. HLA typing was unavailable for some donors at each locus, so association tests used only the typed subset. Broadly in line with IMGT annotations, most TCR beta V segments showed up in productive rearrangements about 87% or about 30% of the time in an earlier analysis of a few hundred of the donors. A later analysis reported that several top co-occurrence clusters appeared linked to parvovirus B19, influenza, CMV and Epstein-Barr virus. Because the 87-base-pair reads could not distinguish some IMGT-functional V segments, including TRBV6-2 and TRBV6-3, those segments were excluded. Roughly uniform sequencing depth across donors was assumed in presence/absence analyses, although this assumption may not hold. According to a later genetic analysis, donors in an Asian-associated ancestry cluster had fewer N-insertions in productive TCRs than the approximately 670-donor mean. A further reported finding was that TCR beta sequences accurately predicted the HLA-A and HLA-B alleles for most subjects in the first cohort. A cluster of highly shared sequence variants was judged likely to be a technical artifact of the sequencing pipeline. Correlated functional status among segregating V segments might reflect linkage disequilibrium, but an unknown experimental factor could not be ruled out. Cytomegalovirus status was reported to be diagnosed by the classifier with high specificity and sensitivity in both the original and validation cohorts. This cohort had only TCR beta chains sequenced, and the lack of alpha or paired-chain data limited which features could be detected. Most TCR sequences were observed very rarely across donors, whereas some public TCRs were present in many individuals. In a later analysis, 16,951 TCR beta sequences were associated with specific HLA alleles at a false discovery rate of 0.05. A few of the identified cytomegalovirus-associated TCR beta chains were confirmed in vitro to be specific for cytomegalovirus antigens. In a later analysis, TCR association rates were found to vary across HLA loci, with the most associated TCRs seen for DRB1 alleles and the fewest for HLA-C alleles. An association between a missense DCLRE1C variant and V-gene and J-gene trimming of TCR beta chains was found in a later genetic analysis and replicated in an independent cohort. In the study, 150 to 200 TCR beta chains were listed as associated with cytomegalovirus. Assigning TCR associations to individual alleles was difficult when HLA alleles, especially DR and DQ, strongly co-occurred. About 15 rarely observed V segments, including chromosome 9 orphons, were excluded from the earlier analysis of several hundred of the donors because counts were too low.

Note on this clone: Its target antigen remains unknown. No base qualities exist here, and no much larger clone lies one base off it.

The method behind the library was the immunoSEQ multiplex PCR assay. For the multiplex PCR, a mixture combining 60 forward primers for TCR Vbeta segments and 13 reverse primers for TCR Jbeta segments was used. The CDR3 region of rearranged TCR beta genes was amplified from genomic DNA with a multiplex PCR assay. Amplified TCR beta libraries were sequenced as 87-base-pair reads on the Illumina HiSeq System. For the original study's pipeline: A later analysis counted about 76 million unique TCR beta chains across the 550 to 800 repertoires, and roughly 10 million of these chains were shared by at least two donors. To remove PCR and sequencing errors, raw reads were error-corrected and collapsed into unique sequences using a nearest-neighbor algorithm that merged closely related sequences. To assign V, D and J gene segments, CDR3 sequences were aligned to IMGT reference sequences. Each retained sequence needed at least a six-nucleotide match to both a V gene segment and a J gene segment. Rearrangements were called productive when the CDR3 lacked stop codons and stayed in frame with V and J; all others were non-productive. Following IMGT convention, CDR3 was defined as the stretch from the second conserved V-encoded cysteine to the conserved J-encoded phenylalanine. In an earlier analysis of just under 600 of the donors, sequences lacking an unambiguous match to a single V gene segment were excluded. In an earlier analysis of 587 of the donors, V segments were called functional above 56.7% productive rearrangements and were called segregating when the between-donor standard deviation exceeded 5%. A statistical classification framework was developed to diagnose cytomegalovirus status using the catalog of TCR beta chain sequences. In a later analysis, V and J genes were assigned by comparing TCR nucleotide sequences against IMGT/GENE-DB human TR gene sequences. Using the TCRdist pipeline, a later analysis assigned CDR3 sequences along with most-parsimonious VDJ recombination scenarios. A later analysis defined each TCR beta chain by its CDR3 amino acid sequence plus V-gene family, and excluded reads lacking a unique V-gene family. To address suspected cross-contamination and a sequencing artifact, a later analysis removed 592 highly shared, low-generation-probability nucleotide sequences. For each public chain, a later analysis derived a clonal expansion index from normalized ranks of inferred template counts within each repertoire. A later analysis computed generation probabilities with a VDJ recombination model fitted to out-of-frame rearrangements, and checked the results against IGoR. In a later analysis, TCR-TCR, TCR-HLA and TCR-CMV co-occurrence was scored with hypergeometric tests, and a repertoire-size bias correction was applied to TCR pairs. To estimate false discovery rates, a later analysis permuted the HLA or CMV assignments 20 times. In a later analysis, co-occurring TCRs were grouped with DBSCAN, and TCRdist sequence similarity was added when clustering was performed within HLA-allele-positive subsets. Co-occurrence clustering excluded repertoires with fewer than 30,000 or more than 120,000 public chains, plus five with anomalous nucleotide sharing. This is the immuneACCESS table as TCRdb keeps it, with only in-frame sequences that have V and J called. A part of the clones is gone; compared with another copy, unresolved V genes explain less than half, and the rest is unexplained. The V and J calls and clone size are taken from that table; D and trimming were inferred from the DNA. This sample is represented by some 160,000 clones; about four fifths of them were singletons. The ten most abundant clones make up 3.5% to 4.5% of the sample.

The cohort was made up of 666 healthy bone marrow donors. All cohort members were sampled while nominally healthy, although unrecorded immune exposures were likely present. The donor was CMV seropositive and was included in the group of some 290 seropositive cohort members. Every donor gave a peripheral blood sample, and the peripheral blood mononuclear cells from that sample were used for TCR beta sequencing. The Qiagen DNeasy Blood Extraction Kit was used to extract genomic DNA from the blood cell samples. CDR1 and CDR2 are read off the germline V gene as SGHDT and YYEEEE. Trimming removed 4 bases from V and 6 bases from J; the gene matches leave 4 bases unexplained. The CDR3, from cysteine to phenylalanine, totals 12 residues. Only the CDR3 region is kept as DNA, spanning 36 bases read in frame from base 1.

Recombination joined TRBV5-6 with TRBJ2-7; 7 junctional bases match TRBD1. The TCR sequence derives from a woman aged 40 to 55 in good health and CMV-seropositive. The material sequenced was PBMCs. The CDR3 region reads CASSIDRAEQYF. The sequenced DNA: TGTGCCAGCAGCATCGACAGGGCCGAGCAGTACTTC.